This paragraph covers one T cell receptor beta chain sequence. What it binds is not known. Trimming removed 3 bases from V and 7 bases from J; junction bases left unmatched: 11. Germline loops: CDR1 MRHNA, CDR2 SNTAGT. CDR3 size: 16 residues. This record belongs to a study of cytomegalovirus exposure and HLA in healthy donors. Study-wide points: Among TCR beta chains of equal frequency, HLA-associated ones were more clonally expanded in a later analysis.

The PCR ran on 60 Vbeta and 13 Jbeta primers. Assay used: immunoSEQ multiplex PCR; TCRdb lists only in-frame clones, some missing. The sample yields fewer than 250,000 clones, over 80% seen once. This clonotype originated in a man in his thirties or forties in good health and CMV-seronegative. Sequenced material: PBMCs. The chain has TRBV6-4 and TRBJ1-4; the match to TRBD1 covers 7 bases. Here the CDR3 reads CASSEHGTAEGEKLFF. CDR3 nucleotides: TGTGCCAGCAGTGAACACGGGACAGCCGAGGGTGAAAAACTGTTTTTT.